Given below is one T cell receptor beta chain in context. The CDR3 runs to 15 residues. The germline V gene encodes CDR1 SGHVS and CDR2 FQNEAQ. The J segment lost 7 bases and the V segment lost 4 bases, leaving 3 bases of the junction unmatched. These data originate in a study of OX40 agonist ivuxolimab in advanced cancers. Some clones are missing from TCRdb's copy, which holds only in-frame ones; the method was immunoSEQ multiplex PCR. The sample shows 30,000 to 45,000 clones, less than 85% of them seen only once. The sequences come from CD4+ or CD8+ T cells sorted from blood, collected in a trial of the OX40 agonist ivuxolimab. The origin of this receptor is an adult with an advanced solid tumor such as melanoma, head and neck, liver or kidney cancer. This chain joins TRBV7-8 and TRBJ2-1; 14 bases map to TRBD2. The CDR3 nucleotides read TGTGCCAGCAGCTCCGGACTAGCGGGGGGAAATGAGCAGTTCTTC. Translation gives CASSSGLAGGNEQFF.